This T cell receptor (beta chain) stems from a study of T-cell memory formation after mild COVID-19. Overall study context: Largely, TCR clusters stayed within a single donor.

Study observations and caveats: Within pre-infection memory, some responding clones were found, suggesting cross-reactive memory joined. Day 15 to 85 contractors were CD4/CD8 balanced; later expanders leaned CD4+.

Constant-segment primers and 5'RACE yielded cDNA libraries for TCR alpha and TCR beta, each carrying sample barcodes and UMIs. MiXCR, run by TCRdb on the 5' RACE reads, gives a single entry per CDR3 protein. The data show 560,000 or so distinct CDR3 sequences, 15% to 20% seen once. Comment on this clonotype: The antigen is unknown.

Germline trimming cut 0 bases from V and 7 bases from J; bases unmatched to any gene: 14. The CDR3 runs to 17 residues. Germline assignment: CDR1 DFQATT and CDR2 SNEGSKA (reference sequence). The sequenced sample consisted of PBMCs or a T cell subset sorted from them (not recorded which). The J gene is TRBJ1-5, the V gene TRBV20-1, with TRBD1 identical over 8 bases. This clonotype originated in an adult woman who had mild COVID-19 (a few samples of this study predate the infection). Cell type and time point are not known. Here the CDR3 DNA reads TGCAGTGCTAGAGATATGGTTGGCTGGACAGGGCACCAGCCCCAGCATTTT. Its protein is CSARDMVGWTGHQPQHF.